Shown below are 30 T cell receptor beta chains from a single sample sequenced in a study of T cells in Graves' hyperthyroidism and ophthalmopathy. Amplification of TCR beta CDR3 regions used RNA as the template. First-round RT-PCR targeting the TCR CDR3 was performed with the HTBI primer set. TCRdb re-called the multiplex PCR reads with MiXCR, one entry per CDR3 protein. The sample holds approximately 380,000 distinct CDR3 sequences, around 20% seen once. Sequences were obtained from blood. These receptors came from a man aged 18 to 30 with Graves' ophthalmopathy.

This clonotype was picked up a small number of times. The CDR3 DNA sequence: TGTGCCAGCAGCTTATTGGGTCGGACGGGTGAAAAACTGTTTTTT. This gives the protein CASSLLGRTGEKLFF. The chain employs TRBV7-2 and TRBJ1-4; D is ambiguous. The germline gives CDR1 SGHTA, CDR2 FQGNSA. Trimming took 2 bases from V and 7 from J, leaving 14 bases between them. The CDR3 length is 15 residues.

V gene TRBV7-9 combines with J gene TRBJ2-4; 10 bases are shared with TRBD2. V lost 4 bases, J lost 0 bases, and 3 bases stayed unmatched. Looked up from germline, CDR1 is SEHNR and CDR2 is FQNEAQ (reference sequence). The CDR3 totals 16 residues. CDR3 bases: TGTGCCAGCAGCTCCCCTAGCGGGAGAGCCAAAAACATTCAGTACTTC. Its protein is CASSSPSGRAKNIQYF.

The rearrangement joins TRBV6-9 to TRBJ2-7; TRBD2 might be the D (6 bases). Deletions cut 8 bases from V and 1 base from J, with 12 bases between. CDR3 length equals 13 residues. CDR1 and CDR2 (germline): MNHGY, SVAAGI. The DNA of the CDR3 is TGTGCCAGCGGAGGGGAGACTTCCTACGAGCAGTACTTC. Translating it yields CASGGETSYEQYF.

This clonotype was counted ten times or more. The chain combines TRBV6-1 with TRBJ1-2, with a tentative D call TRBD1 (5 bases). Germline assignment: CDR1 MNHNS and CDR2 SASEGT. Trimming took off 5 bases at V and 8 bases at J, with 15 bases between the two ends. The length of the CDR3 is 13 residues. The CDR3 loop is CASSSPGLRGYTF. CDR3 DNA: TGTGCCAGCAGTTCCCCAGGGCTGCGAGGCTACACCTTC.

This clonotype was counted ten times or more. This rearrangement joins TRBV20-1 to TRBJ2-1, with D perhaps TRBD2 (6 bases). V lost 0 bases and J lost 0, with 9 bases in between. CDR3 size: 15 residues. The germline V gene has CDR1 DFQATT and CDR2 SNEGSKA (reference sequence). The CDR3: CSARDMGGSYNEQFF. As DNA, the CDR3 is TGCAGTGCTAGAGATATGGGGGGCTCCTACAATGAGCAGTTCTTC.

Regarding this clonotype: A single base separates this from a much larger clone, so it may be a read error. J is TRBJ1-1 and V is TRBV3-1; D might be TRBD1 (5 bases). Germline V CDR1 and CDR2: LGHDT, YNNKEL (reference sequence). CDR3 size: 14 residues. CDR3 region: CAGSQARGSTEAFF. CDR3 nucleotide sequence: TGTGCCGGCAGCCAAGCGAGGGGAAGCACTGAAGCTTTCTTT.

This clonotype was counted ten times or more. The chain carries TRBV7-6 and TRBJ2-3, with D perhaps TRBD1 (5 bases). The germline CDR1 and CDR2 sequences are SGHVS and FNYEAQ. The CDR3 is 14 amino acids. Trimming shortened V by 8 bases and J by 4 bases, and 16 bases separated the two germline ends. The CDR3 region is CASGAVPEPDTQYF. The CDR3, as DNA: TGTGCCAGCGGGGCCGTCCCGGAGCCAGATACGCAGTATTTT.

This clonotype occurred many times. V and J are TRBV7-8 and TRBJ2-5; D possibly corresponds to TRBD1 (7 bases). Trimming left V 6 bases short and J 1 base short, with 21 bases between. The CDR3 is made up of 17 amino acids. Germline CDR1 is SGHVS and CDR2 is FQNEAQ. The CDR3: CASRQRWRGLGQETQYF. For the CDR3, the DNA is TGTGCCAGCAGACAGCGGTGGAGGGGGCTTGGCCAAGAGACCCAGTACTTC.

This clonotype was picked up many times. The CDR3 sequence: CASSFDPGRGEQFF. The CDR3 DNA reads as TGTGCCAGCAGTTTCGACCCGGGTCGGGGTGAGCAGTTCTTC. The rearrangement joins TRBV28 to TRBJ2-1, with a weak D call TRBD2 (5 bases). The CDR3 has 14 amino acids. V was trimmed by 3 bases and J by 9 bases, leaving 15 bases between them. Germline CDR1 is MDHEN and CDR2 is SYDVKM.

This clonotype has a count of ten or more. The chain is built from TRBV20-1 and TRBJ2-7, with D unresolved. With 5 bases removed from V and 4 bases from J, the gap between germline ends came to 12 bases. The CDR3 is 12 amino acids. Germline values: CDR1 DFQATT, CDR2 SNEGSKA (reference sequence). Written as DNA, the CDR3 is TGCAGTGCTGAGGCTTTCCAATACGAGCAGTACTTC. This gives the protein CSAEAFQYEQYF.

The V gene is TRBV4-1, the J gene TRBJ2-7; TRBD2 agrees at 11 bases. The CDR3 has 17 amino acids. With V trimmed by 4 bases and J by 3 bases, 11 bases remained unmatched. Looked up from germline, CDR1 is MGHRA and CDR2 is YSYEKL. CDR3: CASSLVRSSGGNYEQYF. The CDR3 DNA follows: TGCGCCAGCAGCCTAGTTCGGTCTAGCGGGGGGAACTACGAGCAGTACTTC.

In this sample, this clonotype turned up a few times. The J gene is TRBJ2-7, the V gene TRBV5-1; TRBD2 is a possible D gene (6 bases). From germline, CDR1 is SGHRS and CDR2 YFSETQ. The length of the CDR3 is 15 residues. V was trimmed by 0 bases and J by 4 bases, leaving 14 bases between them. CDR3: CASSLAPPSVYEQYF. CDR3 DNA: TGCGCCAGCAGCTTGGCCCCACCTAGCGTTTACGAGCAGTACTTC. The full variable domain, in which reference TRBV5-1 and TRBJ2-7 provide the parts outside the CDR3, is KAGVTQTPRYLIKTRGQQVTLSCSPISGHRSVSWYQQTPGQGLQFLFEYFSETQRNKGNFPGRFSGRQFSNSRSEMNVSTLELGDSALYLCASSLAPPSVYEQYFGPGTRLTVT.

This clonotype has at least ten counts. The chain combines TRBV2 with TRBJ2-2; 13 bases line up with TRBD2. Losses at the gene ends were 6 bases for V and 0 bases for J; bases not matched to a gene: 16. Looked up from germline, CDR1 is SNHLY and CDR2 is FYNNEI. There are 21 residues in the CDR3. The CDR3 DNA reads TGTGCCAGCAGGCACCGACTAGCGGGGGGACTAGGGGTTGCGAACACCGGGGAGCTGTTTTTT. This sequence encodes CASRHRLAGGLGVANTGELFF.

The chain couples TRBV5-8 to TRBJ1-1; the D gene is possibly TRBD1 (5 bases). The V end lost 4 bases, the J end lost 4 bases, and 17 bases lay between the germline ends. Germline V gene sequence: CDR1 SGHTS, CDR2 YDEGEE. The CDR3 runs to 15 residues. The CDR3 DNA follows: TGTGCCAGCAGCGTCTGGGGGTCCAGCGGCACTGAAGCTTTCTTT. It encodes CASSVWGSSGTEAFF.

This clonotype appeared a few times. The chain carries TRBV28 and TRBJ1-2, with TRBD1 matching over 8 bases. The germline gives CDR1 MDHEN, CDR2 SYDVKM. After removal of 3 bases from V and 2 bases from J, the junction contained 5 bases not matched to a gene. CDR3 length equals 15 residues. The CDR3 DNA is TGTGCCAGCAGTTTCAGGGGGCTGGGCAACTATGGCTACACCTTC. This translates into CASSFRGLGNYGYTF.

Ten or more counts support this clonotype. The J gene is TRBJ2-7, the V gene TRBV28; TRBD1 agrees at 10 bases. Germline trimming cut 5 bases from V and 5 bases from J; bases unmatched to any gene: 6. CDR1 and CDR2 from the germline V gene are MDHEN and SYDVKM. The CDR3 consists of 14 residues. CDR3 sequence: CASSKRDRGNEQYF. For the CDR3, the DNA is TGTGCCAGCAGTAAAAGGGACAGGGGAAACGAGCAGTACTTC.

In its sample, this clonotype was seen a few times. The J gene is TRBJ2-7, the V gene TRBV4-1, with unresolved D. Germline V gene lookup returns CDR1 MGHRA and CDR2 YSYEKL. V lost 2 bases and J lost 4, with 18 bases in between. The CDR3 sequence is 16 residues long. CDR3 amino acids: CASSQSRAQGHYEQYF. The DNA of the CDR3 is TGCGCCAGCAGCCAAAGCCGGGCCCAAGGTCATTACGAGCAGTACTTC.

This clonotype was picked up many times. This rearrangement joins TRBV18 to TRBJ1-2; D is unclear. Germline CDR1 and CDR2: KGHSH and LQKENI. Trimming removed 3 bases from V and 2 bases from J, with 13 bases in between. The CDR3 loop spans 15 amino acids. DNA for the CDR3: TGTGCCAGCTCACCTTCCGGAGAGGCAAACTATGGCTACACCTTC. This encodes CASSPSGEANYGYTF.

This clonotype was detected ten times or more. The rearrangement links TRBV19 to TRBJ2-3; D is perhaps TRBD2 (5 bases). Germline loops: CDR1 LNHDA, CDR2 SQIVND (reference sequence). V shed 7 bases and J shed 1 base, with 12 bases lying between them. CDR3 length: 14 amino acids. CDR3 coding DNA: TGTGCCAGTACCCCTGGGCGGGGCACAGATACGCAGTATTTT. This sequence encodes CASTPGRGTDTQYF.

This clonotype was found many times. DNA for the CDR3: TGTGCCAGCAGTTACATGGGGGTACACACAGATACGCAGTATTTT. This encodes CASSYMGVHTDTQYF. The rearrangement uses TRBV6-6 and TRBJ2-3; D is tentatively TRBD1 or TRBD2 (5 bases each). The CDR3 has 15 amino acids. CDR1 is MNHNY, CDR2 SVGAGI, per germline (reference sequence). Between the trimmed V and J ends, which lost 2 bases and 2 bases, there was a span of 11 bases.

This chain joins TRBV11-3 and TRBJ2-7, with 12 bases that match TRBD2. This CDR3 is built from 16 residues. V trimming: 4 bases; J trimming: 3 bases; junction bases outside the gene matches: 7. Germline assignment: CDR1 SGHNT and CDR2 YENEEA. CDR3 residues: CASSSNLAGGIYEQYF. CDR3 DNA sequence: TGTGCCAGCAGCTCCAATCTAGCGGGGGGGATCTACGAGCAGTACTTC.

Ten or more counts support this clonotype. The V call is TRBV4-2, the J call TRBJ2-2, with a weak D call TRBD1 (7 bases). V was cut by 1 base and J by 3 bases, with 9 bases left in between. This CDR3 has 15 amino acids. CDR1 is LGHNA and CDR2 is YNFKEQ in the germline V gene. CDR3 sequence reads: CASSQGRGDTGELFF. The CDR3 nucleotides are TGTGCCAGCAGCCAAGGCAGGGGGGACACCGGGGAGCTGTTTTTT.

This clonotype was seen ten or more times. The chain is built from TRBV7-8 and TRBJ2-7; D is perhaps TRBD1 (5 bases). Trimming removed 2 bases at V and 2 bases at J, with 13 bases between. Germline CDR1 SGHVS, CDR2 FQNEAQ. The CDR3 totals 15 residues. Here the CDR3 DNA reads TGTGCCAGCAGCTTACTGGGGCCGTCTACCTACGAGCAGTACTTC. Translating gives CASSLLGPSTYEQYF.

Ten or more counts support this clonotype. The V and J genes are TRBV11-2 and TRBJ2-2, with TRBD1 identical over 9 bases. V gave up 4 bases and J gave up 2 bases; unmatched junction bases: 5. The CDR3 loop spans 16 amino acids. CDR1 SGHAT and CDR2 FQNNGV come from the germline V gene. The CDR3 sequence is CASSSRTGANTGELFF. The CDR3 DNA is TGTGCCAGCAGCTCCCGGACAGGGGCAAACACCGGGGAGCTGTTTTTT.

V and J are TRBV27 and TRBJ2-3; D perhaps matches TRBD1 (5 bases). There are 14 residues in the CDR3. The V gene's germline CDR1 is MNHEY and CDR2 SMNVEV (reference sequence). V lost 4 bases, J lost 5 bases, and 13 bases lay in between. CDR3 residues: CASSSRLGRDTQYF. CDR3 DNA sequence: TGTGCCAGCAGTTCAAGACTGGGGCGAGATACGCAGTATTTT.

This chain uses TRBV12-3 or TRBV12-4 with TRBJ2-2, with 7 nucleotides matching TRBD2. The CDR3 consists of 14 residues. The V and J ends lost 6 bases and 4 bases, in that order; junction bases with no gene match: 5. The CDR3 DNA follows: TGTGCCAGCAGAGTAGCGGGTGCCACCGGGGAGCTGTTTTTT. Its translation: CASRVAGATGELFF.

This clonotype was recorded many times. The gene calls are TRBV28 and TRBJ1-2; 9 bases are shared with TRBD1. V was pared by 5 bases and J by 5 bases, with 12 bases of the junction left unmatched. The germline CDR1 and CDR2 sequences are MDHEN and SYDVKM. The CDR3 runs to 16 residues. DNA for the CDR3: TGTGCCAGCAGTCCCCGTAGGGACAGGGCGAGTTATGGCTACACCTTC. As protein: CASSPRRDRASYGYTF.

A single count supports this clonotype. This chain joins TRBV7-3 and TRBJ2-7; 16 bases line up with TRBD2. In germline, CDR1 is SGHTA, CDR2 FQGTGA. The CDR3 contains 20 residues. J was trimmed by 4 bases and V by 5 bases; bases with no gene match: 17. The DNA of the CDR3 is TGTGCCAGCAGCGAAACCGGGACTAGCGGGGGGGCCGACGATGGGTACGAGCAGTACTTC. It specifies CASSETGTSGGADDGYEQYF.

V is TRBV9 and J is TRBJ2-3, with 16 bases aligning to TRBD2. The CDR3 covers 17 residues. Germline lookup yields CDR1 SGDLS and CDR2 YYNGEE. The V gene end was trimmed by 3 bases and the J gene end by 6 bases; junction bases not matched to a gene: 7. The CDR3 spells CASSAPGTSGGADTQYF. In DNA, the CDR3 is TGTGCCAGCAGCGCCCCAGGGACTAGCGGGGGGGCGGATACGCAGTATTTT.

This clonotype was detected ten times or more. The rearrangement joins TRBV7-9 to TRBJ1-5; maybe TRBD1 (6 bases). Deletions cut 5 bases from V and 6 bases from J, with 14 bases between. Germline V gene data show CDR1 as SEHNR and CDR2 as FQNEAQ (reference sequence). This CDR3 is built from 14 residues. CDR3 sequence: CASSSKGVGQPQHF. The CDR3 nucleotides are TGTGCCAGCAGCAGCAAGGGGGTGGGTCAGCCCCAGCATTTT.